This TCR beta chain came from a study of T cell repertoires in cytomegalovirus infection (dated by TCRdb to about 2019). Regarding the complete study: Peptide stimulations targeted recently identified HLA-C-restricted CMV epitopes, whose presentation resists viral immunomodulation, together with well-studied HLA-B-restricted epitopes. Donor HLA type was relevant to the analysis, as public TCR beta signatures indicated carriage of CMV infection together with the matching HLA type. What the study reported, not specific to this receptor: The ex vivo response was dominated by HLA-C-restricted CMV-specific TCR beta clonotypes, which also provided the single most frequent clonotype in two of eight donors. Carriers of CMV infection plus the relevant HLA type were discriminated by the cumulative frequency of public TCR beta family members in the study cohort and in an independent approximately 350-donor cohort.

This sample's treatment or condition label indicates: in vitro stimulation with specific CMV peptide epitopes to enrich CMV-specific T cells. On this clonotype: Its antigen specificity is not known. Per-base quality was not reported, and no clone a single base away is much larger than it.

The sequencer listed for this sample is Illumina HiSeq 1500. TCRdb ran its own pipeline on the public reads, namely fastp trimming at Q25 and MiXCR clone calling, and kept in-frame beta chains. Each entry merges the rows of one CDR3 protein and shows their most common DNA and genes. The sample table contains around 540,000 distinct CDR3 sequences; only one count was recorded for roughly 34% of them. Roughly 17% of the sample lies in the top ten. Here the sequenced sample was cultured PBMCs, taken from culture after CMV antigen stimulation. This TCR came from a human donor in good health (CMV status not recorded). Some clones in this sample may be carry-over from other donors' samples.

CDR3 sequence: CASSSGQGIGMNTEAFF. The DNA sequence is as follows: TGTGCCAGCAGCTCGGGACAGGGGATCGGAATGAACACTGAAGCTTTCTTT. The chain was built from TRBV7-8 and TRBJ1-1, with TRBD1 identical over 10 junction bases. The CDR3 sequence holds 17 residues, the cysteine and phenylalanine included. CDR3 DNA is the only sequence kept; it has 51 bases, read in frame from the first base. Ends trimmed: V by 4 bases, J by 0 bases; bases unmatched to a gene: 8. The germline V gene supplies CDR1 SGHVS and CDR2 FQNEAQ.